What follows describes a single T cell receptor (beta chain). The data are from a study of blood T cell repertoires in COVID-19. Study-level information: The United States, Italy and Spain provided the acute and convalescent COVID-19 samples.

The germline V gene encodes CDR1 KGHSH and CDR2 LQKENI. The CDR3 covers 16 residues. The V and J ends lost 1 base and 4 bases, in that order; junction bases with no gene match: 3. Participants were aged about 18 to 89 years, lived in some 23 US areas, and enrolled virtually. Two negative PCRs, clearance, or symptom resolution characterized the recovered Cohort 3 donors. Per the original methods: Amplified reference gene primers provided the basis for estimating nucleated cell counts. Clones were sequenced by immunoSEQ multiplex PCR, and TCRdb holds only the in-frame ones, with some missing. V and J calls and clone size come straight from that table; D and trimming were deduced from the DNA. The top ten hold about 4% of the sample, which has about 300,000 clones, 80% to 90% seen once.

The material sequenced was PBMCs or T cells enriched from blood (not recorded which). The sequence derives from a man in his thirties or forties who had recovered from COVID-19. V is TRBV18 and J is TRBJ2-1, with 11 bases identical to TRBD2. This chain's CDR3 is CASSPQTSGAYNEQFF. The CDR3 region has the DNA TGTGCCAGCTCACCACAGACTAGCGGGGCATACAATGAGCAGTTCTTC.